The 3 T cell receptor beta chains reported below all come from one sample, sequenced in a study of blood T cell repertoires in COVID-19. Some clones are missing from TCRdb's copy, which holds only in-frame ones; the method was immunoSEQ multiplex PCR. The sample has about 160,000 clones, over 75% seen once. The sequencing input was peripheral blood. These receptors came from a man in his sixties or seventies with acute or convalescent COVID-19.

This clone has a handful of counts. The chain is built from TRBV4-3 and TRBJ2-2; 8 positions agree with TRBD2. Trimming cost V 1 base and J 1 base; bases outside gene matches: 8. From germline, CDR1 is LGHNA and CDR2 YSLEER. There are 18 residues in the CDR3. This chain's CDR3 is CASSQAAAGGQNTGELFF. The DNA for the CDR3 is TGCGCCAGCAGCCAAGCGGCTGCGGGAGGTCAGAACACCGGGGAGCTGTTTTTT.

The chain employs TRBV10-3 and TRBJ1-3; 7 nucleotides agree with TRBD1. The J segment lost 6 bases and the V segment lost 5 bases, leaving 7 bases of the junction unmatched. The CDR3 has 14 amino acids. The germline gives CDR1 ENHRY, CDR2 SYGVKD. The CDR3 protein is CAISWTGALNTIYF. The CDR3 nucleotides read TGTGCCATCAGTTGGACAGGAGCCTTAAACACCATATATTTT.

The J gene is TRBJ1-3, the V gene TRBV11-2; 7 bases agree with TRBD1. Germline CDR1 and CDR2: SGHAT and FQNNGV. CDR3 length: 19 amino acids. J lost 5 bases, V lost 5 bases, and 21 bases had no gene match. The CDR3 DNA is TGTGCCAGCAGCCCATCTGGCACAAACAGGGGCGCTCTCAGAAACACCATATATTTT. Translated, it gives CASSPSGTNRGALRNTIYF.